Below are 26 T cell receptor beta chains sequenced from a single sample in a study of blood T cells in healthy people across ages. Combining a sample-barcoded 5' primer with a J-beta primer mix, a second PCR ran for 7 to 11 cycles. MiXCR, applied by TCRdb to the 5' RACE reads, yields one record per CDR3 protein. The sample carries 920,000 or so distinct CDR3 sequences, more than 35% recorded once. Specimen: blood. The receptors here all came from a woman aged 55-70 years in good health.

This clonotype was counted only a few times. The gene calls are TRBV3-1 and TRBJ2-7; the match to TRBD2 covers 8 bases. Germline loops: CDR1 LGHDT, CDR2 YNNKEL (reference sequence). V lost 4 bases to trimming and J lost 3 bases; unmatched junction nucleotides: 2. The CDR3 has 13 residues. CDR3 nucleotides: TGTGCCAGCAGCCGAGCGGGGGTCTACGAGCAGTACTTC. Encoded protein: CASSRAGVYEQYF.

V gene TRBV12-3 or TRBV12-4 combines with J gene TRBJ2-1, with 7 positions matching TRBD1. The J segment lost 3 bases and the V segment lost 4 bases, leaving 6 bases of the junction unmatched. The CDR3 is 15 amino acids. In nucleotides, the CDR3 is TGTGCCAGCAGTTACACCGGGACAGACTACAATGAGCAGTTCTTC. Amino acids: CASSYTGTDYNEQFF.

This clonotype was seen only a few times. V is TRBV29-1 and J is TRBJ2-3; tentatively, D is TRBD1 (6 bases). There are 13 residues in the CDR3. Deletions cut 4 bases from V and 5 bases from J, with 13 bases between. The V gene's germline CDR1 is SQVTM and CDR2 ANQGSEA. CDR3 sequence (DNA): TGCAGCGTTGGCTGGCAGGGGAAAGATACGCAGTATTTT. Encoded protein: CSVGWQGKDTQYF.

This clonotype was detected only a few times. J is TRBJ2-7 and V is TRBV6-5; 12 nucleotides match TRBD2. This CDR3 region has 16 residues. The V segment lost 8 bases and the J segment 1 base; nucleotides outside the gene matches: 9. Germline assignment: CDR1 MNHEY and CDR2 SVGAGI. Here the CDR3 reads CASGRLAGVRSYEQYF. CDR3 sequence (DNA): TGTGCCAGCGGGCGACTAGCGGGAGTGAGGTCCTACGAGCAGTACTTC.

This clonotype was observed once. The V call is TRBV6-6, the J call TRBJ1-6; TRBD1 aligns across 8 bases. Trimming took 4 bases from V and 10 from J; bases not matched to a gene: 6. The CDR3 length is 14 residues. Germline CDR1 MNHNY, CDR2 SVGAGI (reference sequence). The CDR3 loop reads CASSSDRGVSPLHF. DNA for the CDR3: TGTGCCAGCAGTTCCGACAGGGGAGTCTCACCCCTCCACTTT.

The J gene is TRBJ2-1, the V gene TRBV5-1; D gene uncertain. Germline lookup yields CDR1 SGHRS and CDR2 YFSETQ. Trimming stripped 0 bases from V and 10 bases from J, with 8 bases between. The CDR3 consists of 12 residues. The CDR3 nucleotides are TGCGCCAGCAGCTTGGCGGCGCCAGAGCAGTTCTTC. It codes for CASSLAAPEQFF.

This clonotype showed up just once. This chain links TRBV29-1 with TRBJ1-2; weak D call: TRBD1 (5 bases). Trimming took 3 bases from V and 7 from J, leaving 9 bases between them. The CDR3 consists of 11 residues. The germline CDR1 and CDR2 sequences are SQVTM and ANQGSEA. The CDR3: CSVEWGCGYTF. The CDR3 bases are TGCAGCGTTGAGTGGGGGTGTGGCTACACCTTC.

This clonotype was observed a handful of times. The chain couples TRBV11-2 to TRBJ2-5, with 10 bases matching TRBD1. The germline CDR1 and CDR2 sequences are SGHAT and FQNNGV. J was trimmed by 4 bases and V by 1 base; bases with no gene match: 9. The CDR3 spans 17 residues. The CDR3 loop is CASSLASTGTGVETQYF. The CDR3, as DNA: TGTGCCAGCAGCTTAGCCTCCACCGGGACAGGGGTAGAGACCCAGTACTTC.

The chain combines TRBV5-1 with TRBJ2-1, with 8 bases fitting TRBD2. V shed 0 bases, J shed 7 bases, and the junction held 9 bases outside the gene matches. The CDR3 totals 16 residues. Germline V gives CDR1 SGHRS, CDR2 YFSETQ. The CDR3 region is CASSLGVGLGINEQFF. DNA of the CDR3: TGCGCCAGCAGCTTGGGTGTGGGACTAGGGATAAATGAGCAGTTCTTC.

The J gene is TRBJ2-2, the V gene TRBV7-9, with 8 positions matching TRBD1. The germline gives CDR1 SEHNR, CDR2 FQNEAQ (reference sequence). CDR3 size: 14 residues. Germline trimming cut 6 bases from V and 3 bases from J; bases unmatched to any gene: 3. The CDR3 nucleotides are TGTGCCAGCAGACCGGGACAGGACACCGGGGAGCTGTTTTTT. Translated: CASRPGQDTGELFF.

This clonotype was observed many times. The chain combines TRBV7-2 with TRBJ2-5, with TRBD1 matching 10 bases. V lost 0 bases to trimming and J lost 4 bases; unmatched junction nucleotides: 20. The CDR3 length is 21 residues. Looked up from germline, CDR1 is SGHTA and CDR2 is FQGNSA. The CDR3 protein is CASSLANPTGTGAVAGETQYF. As DNA, the CDR3 is TGTGCCAGCAGCTTAGCGAATCCTACCGGGACAGGGGCGGTTGCGGGAGAGACCCAGTACTTC.

CDR3 DNA: TGTGCCAGCAGTTACTCAGGTTTTTCGGGTGGAAGGAACACTGAAGCTTTCTTT. Translation: CASSYSGFSGGRNTEAFF. V gene TRBV6-2 or TRBV6-3 combines with J gene TRBJ1-1; the D is unclear. From germline, CDR1 is MNHEY and CDR2 SVGEGT. Trimming left V 0 bases short and J 1 base short, with 18 bases between. The CDR3 spans 18 residues.

The gene calls are TRBV20-1 and TRBJ2-5, with D maybe TRBD1 (5 bases). Germline-derived CDR1 and CDR2 are DFQATT and SNEGSKA (reference sequence). The CDR3 loop spans 14 amino acids. The V end lost 0 bases, the J end lost 1 base, and 9 bases lay between the germline ends. DNA for the CDR3: TGCAGTGCTAGAGATCGAAGGGGCCAAGAGACCCAGTACTTC. Translation: CSARDRRGQETQYF.

The chain employs TRBV20-1 and TRBJ2-1, with 8 bases matching TRBD1. The CDR3 length is 13 residues. Losses at the gene ends were 4 bases for V and 9 bases for J; bases not matched to a gene: 8. Per germline, CDR1 DFQATT and CDR2 SNEGSKA (reference sequence). The CDR3 reads CSANGQGGGEQFF. CDR3 DNA sequence: TGCAGTGCTAACGGACAGGGAGGAGGTGAGCAGTTCTTC.

This clonotype was seen a few times. The rearrangement joins TRBV29-1 to TRBJ1-4; D uncertain. Trimming removed 4 bases from V and 5 bases from J, with 11 bases in between. The germline V gene encodes CDR1 SQVTM and CDR2 ANQGSEA. CDR3 length equals 13 residues. CDR3 sequence: CSVVDGSNEKLFF. Here the CDR3 DNA reads TGCAGCGTTGTGGATGGGTCAAATGAAAAACTGTTTTTT.

The chain links TRBV6-2 or TRBV6-3 to TRBJ1-2; D unresolved. Germline V gene lookup returns CDR1 MNHEY and CDR2 SVGEGT. The V end was cut by 0 bases, the J end by 4 bases, with 18 bases between. The CDR3 extends over 17 amino acids. The CDR3 spells CASSYSISVGQSYGYTF. CDR3 nucleotide sequence: TGTGCCAGCAGTTACTCGATTTCGGTTGGGCAGAGCTATGGCTACACCTTC.

The chain carries TRBV20-1 and TRBJ2-2; D may be TRBD2 (6 bases). The germline V and J ends were trimmed by 4 bases and 1 base, with 13 bases remaining between them. The CDR3 runs to 15 residues. Per the germline V gene, CDR1 is DFQATT and CDR2 is SNEGSKA (reference sequence). The CDR3 spells CSATHGTLNTGELFF. CDR3 nucleotide sequence: TGCAGTGCTACGCACGGGACTCTGAACACCGGGGAGCTGTTTTTT.

The genes are TRBV6-1 and TRBJ2-7, with 8 bases fitting TRBD1. After removal of 5 bases from V and 3 bases from J, the junction contained 3 bases not matched to a gene. The germline V gene encodes CDR1 MNHNS and CDR2 SASEGT. The CDR3 contains 13 residues. This chain's CDR3 is CASSRDRIYEQYF. The CDR3 DNA sequence: TGTGCCAGCAGTCGGGACAGGATCTACGAGCAGTACTTC.

The gene calls are TRBV7-9 and TRBJ2-7; no clear D. Germline CDR1 reads SEHNR; CDR2 reads FQNEAQ (reference sequence). CDR3 length equals 12 residues. Trimming removed 3 bases from V and 5 bases from J, with 8 bases in between. CDR3 nucleotides: TGTGCCAGCAGCTTTGGTTTAGACGAGCAGTACTTC. Amino acid sequence: CASSFGLDEQYF.

The chain joins TRBV27 to TRBJ2-7, with no clear D. The germline V gene encodes CDR1 MNHEY and CDR2 SMNVEV (reference sequence). V was trimmed by 1 base and J by 5 bases, leaving 15 bases between them. This CDR3 contains 15 residues. For the CDR3, the DNA is TGTGCCAGCAGTTTATATGCTAGTAGGGTCGACGAGCAGTACTTC. Its protein product is CASSLYASRVDEQYF.

This chain connects TRBV20-1 to TRBJ2-7; the match to TRBD1 covers 8 bases. The germline V gene encodes CDR1 DFQATT and CDR2 SNEGSKA (reference sequence). This CDR3 is built from 13 residues. Germline trimming cut 6 bases from V and 4 bases from J; bases unmatched to any gene: 8. CDR3 nucleotides: TGCAGTGCGTCGGACAGGGTGAAGTACGAGCAGTACTTC. Its protein is CSASDRVKYEQYF.

The rearrangement joins TRBV15 to TRBJ2-1; possibly TRBD2 for D (6 bases). The better agreement between TRBJ2-7 and the DNA end casts doubt on the J call. The CDR3 has 16 amino acids. Germline CDR1 and CDR2: LNHNV and YYDKDF (reference sequence). CDR3 in amino acids: CATSRVGLGLYNEQYF. In DNA, the CDR3 is TGTGCCACCAGCAGAGTCGGATTGGGACTCTACAATGAGCAGTACTTC.

This chain uses TRBV4-1 with TRBJ2-1; 10 bases line up with TRBD2. V dropped 0 bases and J dropped 10; count of bases not matched to a gene: 6. Per the germline V gene, CDR1 is MGHRA and CDR2 is YSYEKL. This CDR3 spans 15 amino acids. DNA of the CDR3: TGCGCCAGCAGCCAAGAGCTAGCGGGAGTCTTCGAGCAGTTCTTC. Protein: CASSQELAGVFEQFF.

This CDR3 reads CSPARGTYEQYF. CDR3 DNA sequence: TGCAGTCCTGCCCGGGGAACCTACGAGCAGTACTTC. The rearrangement uses TRBV20-1 and TRBJ2-7; D perhaps matches TRBD2 (5 bases). Trimming stripped 8 bases from V and 2 bases from J, with 13 bases between. The CDR3 extends over 12 amino acids. Germline lookup yields CDR1 DFQATT and CDR2 SNEGSKA (reference sequence).

In this sample, this clonotype turned up a few times. The chain uses TRBV6-2 or TRBV6-3 and TRBJ2-7; 7 positions agree with TRBD2. The germline CDR1 and CDR2 sequences are MNHEY and SVGEGT. V shed 6 bases and J 1 base; nucleotides not matched to a gene: 12. The CDR3 totals 16 residues. The CDR3 nucleotides read TGTGCCAGCAGATTCCTCCTTTCGGGAGGATCCTACGAGCAGTACTTC. It codes for CASRFLLSGGSYEQYF.

V is TRBV11-2 and J is TRBJ2-7; a weak D match, TRBD1 (6 bases). The CDR3 has 14 residues. CDR1 SGHAT and CDR2 FQNNGV come from the germline V gene. V lost 6 bases, J lost 4 bases, and 16 bases lay in between. As DNA, the CDR3 is TGTGCCAGCAGTGCCGACAGGATCTCTTACGAGCAGTACTTC. Its translation is CASSADRISYEQYF.